The next 6 T cell receptor beta chains were all read from a single sample in a study of PD-L1 blockade in urothelial cancer. The data were produced by immunoSEQ multiplex PCR, yet TCRdb's version contains in-frame clones alone and is incomplete. The sample lists fewer than 75,000 clones, 84% occurring once. The specimen comprised PBMCs, sampled around atezolizumab (anti-PD-L1) treatment. The receptors here all came from a man in his 70s with urothelial cancer.

This clone was detected only a few times. The chain combines TRBV28 with TRBJ2-1; TRBD2 matches at 10 bases. V shed 3 bases and J 3 bases; nucleotides not matched to a gene: 5. The germline CDR1 and CDR2 sequences are MDHEN and SYDVKM. This CDR3 region has 16 residues. CDR3 in DNA: TGTGCCAGCAGTTTGGCAGGACTAGCGGACTACAATGAGCAGTTCTTC. It specifies CASSLAGLADYNEQFF.

The chain joins TRBV4-1 to TRBJ2-6, with 8 bases fitting TRBD1. Germline V lookup: CDR1 MGHRA, CDR2 YSYEKL. CDR3 length: 19 amino acids. J was trimmed by 2 bases and V by 0 bases; bases with no gene match: 9. This chain's CDR3 is CASSQDFTGGIAGANVLTF. For the CDR3, the DNA is TGCGCCAGCAGCCAAGATTTTACAGGGGGAATCGCTGGGGCCAACGTCCTGACTTTC.

This sequence joins TRBV9 and TRBJ2-3, with 7 bases fitting TRBD1. CDR3 size: 15 residues. The V gene's germline CDR1 is SGDLS and CDR2 YYNGEE. With V trimmed by 0 bases and J by 6 bases, 7 bases remained unmatched. DNA of the CDR3: TGTGCCAGCAGCGTAGAAGGGACAGTTTCGGATACGCAGTATTTT. Its translation is CASSVEGTVSDTQYF.

The chain joins TRBV9 to TRBJ2-5; 7 bases agree with TRBD1. The length of the CDR3 is 14 residues. Germline loops: CDR1 SGDLS, CDR2 YYNGEE. V gave up 2 bases and J gave up 4 bases; unmatched junction bases: 5. DNA of the CDR3: TGTGCCAGCAGCGTCAGGGGGTTGGGAGAGACCCAGTACTTC. Translated, it gives CASSVRGLGETQYF.

The CDR3 coding sequence is TGTGCCAGCAGCTTAGCGGGCACCACGGGAAACACCATATATTTT. Translated: CASSLAGTTGNTIYF. The rearrangement links TRBV7-9 to TRBJ1-3; no firm D call. V lost 0 bases and J 4 bases, leaving 10 bases between the germline ends. Germline CDR1 is SEHNR and CDR2 is FQNEAQ (reference sequence). This CDR3 region has 15 residues.

This chain links TRBV19 with TRBJ2-1; 11 positions agree with TRBD1. V shed 6 bases and J 2 bases; nucleotides not matched to a gene: 6. Germline V lookup: CDR1 LNHDA, CDR2 SQIVND (reference sequence). This CDR3 has 16 amino acids. CDR3 protein: CASRKTGQGAYNEQFF. DNA of the CDR3: TGTGCCAGTAGGAAGACGGGACAGGGGGCCTACAATGAGCAGTTCTTC.